Each of the 15 T cell receptor beta chains below was sequenced from the same sample in a study of T-cell reconstitution after alpha-beta-depleted transplantation in children. A TCRbeta library incorporating unique molecular identifiers was prepared. Each CDR3 protein is one row after TCRdb ran MiXCR on the PCR reads. The top ten hold roughly 3.3% of the sample, which has 500,000 to 600,000 distinct CDR3 sequences, around 18% seen once. The sequencing used PBMCs from the stem cell graft donor, collected from the stem cell graft. Receptors originate from a human donor who donated a stem cell graft to a child with acute lymphoblastic leukemia.

This clonotype was found a few times. This chain connects TRBV11-3 to TRBJ2-2; D remains ambiguous. This CDR3 contains 13 residues. V was pared by 5 bases and J by 3 bases, with 7 bases between. Germline V CDR1 and CDR2: SGHNT, YENEEA. In nucleotides, the CDR3 is TGTGCCAGCAGCCCTTGGGACACCGGGGAGCTGTTTTTT. Translation: CASSPWDTGELFF.

The gene calls are TRBV20-1 and TRBJ2-5, with D possibly being TRBD1 or TRBD2 (6 bases each). Germline loops: CDR1 DFQATT, CDR2 SNEGSKA (reference sequence). Trimming removed 8 bases from V and 1 base from J, with 20 bases in between. CDR3 length equals 15 residues. CDR3 sequence: CSSRGGQWSQETQYF. For the CDR3, the DNA is TGCAGTTCCCGAGGGGGGCAGTGGTCCCAAGAGACCCAGTACTTC.

The gene calls are TRBV14 and TRBJ2-1; no reliable D call. In germline, CDR1 is SGHDN, CDR2 FVKESK. With 4 bases removed from V and 3 bases from J, the gap between germline ends came to 16 bases. There are 16 residues in the CDR3. Here the CDR3 reads CASSPQHKIFYNEQFF. The CDR3 DNA follows: TGTGCCAGCAGCCCCCAGCACAAGATATTCTACAATGAGCAGTTCTTC.

This clonotype has just a few counts. The genes are TRBV2 and TRBJ2-1; TRBD2 might be the D (6 bases). This CDR3 region has 15 residues. V was trimmed by 6 bases and J by 9 bases, leaving 21 bases between them. Per germline, CDR1 SNHLY and CDR2 FYNNEI. CDR3 nucleotides: TGTGCCAGCAGGCCGAGGTGGCTAGCGATGAGTGAGCAGTTCTTC. This sequence encodes CASRPRWLAMSEQFF.

The gene calls are TRBV5-1 and TRBJ2-7, with unresolved D. CDR3 length: 13 residues. Trimming took off 4 bases at V and 5 bases at J, with 13 bases between the two ends. Germline CDR1 SGHRS, CDR2 YFSETQ. The CDR3: CASSAMTVDEQYF. CDR3 bases: TGCGCCAGCAGCGCGATGACCGTCGACGAGCAGTACTTC.

This chain links TRBV29-1 with TRBJ2-1; 10 bases align to TRBD1. The V and J ends lost 7 bases and 7 bases, in that order; junction bases with no gene match: 7. The CDR3 runs to 13 residues. Germline values: CDR1 SQVTM, CDR2 ANQGSEA. CDR3 coding DNA: TGCAGCGCAACCGGGACAGGGGAAAATGAGCAGTTCTTC. Protein: CSATGTGENEQFF.

This chain links TRBV4-1 with TRBJ1-1, with a weak D call TRBD1 (5 bases). This CDR3 has 14 residues. CDR1 and CDR2 from the germline V gene are MGHRA and YSYEKL. Trimming took off 6 bases at V and 1 base at J, with 12 bases between the two ends. The CDR3 nucleotides read TGCGCCAGCAGACACATCGGGGGGAACACTGAAGCTTTCTTT. Translated: CASRHIGGNTEAFF.

The table lists this clonotype with a few counts. The chain combines TRBV10-2 with TRBJ2-1; 8 bases fit TRBD2. CDR3 size: 16 residues. Germline V CDR1 and CDR2: WSHSY, SAAADI. V shed 3 bases and J 6 bases; nucleotides not matched to a gene: 10. The CDR3 coding sequence is TGCGCCAGCAGTGATATCACTAGCGGCGTACTCAATGAGCAGTTCTTC. Its translation is CASSDITSGVLNEQFF.

This clonotype was counted between two and nine times. The chain uses TRBV7-7 and TRBJ2-1; D is undetermined. The CDR3 covers 15 residues. Germline V gene sequence: CDR1 SSHAT, CDR2 FNYEAQ (reference sequence). Trimming removed 5 bases from V and 0 bases from J, with 11 bases in between. CDR3 coding DNA: TGTGCCAGCAGCCGAAACAAGCGCTCCTACAATGAGCAGTTCTTC. It specifies CASSRNKRSYNEQFF.

This clonotype was seen many times. The chain is built from TRBV20-1 and TRBJ2-1; D is unresolved. CDR3 size: 14 residues. Germline CDR1 is DFQATT and CDR2 is SNEGSKA (reference sequence). V was trimmed by 3 bases and J by 0 bases, leaving 9 bases between them. The DNA for the CDR3 is TGCAGTGCTAGTCTAGGTAGCTCCTACAATGAGCAGTTCTTC. This sequence encodes CSASLGSSYNEQFF.

The rearrangement uses TRBV12-3 or TRBV12-4 and TRBJ1-1; TRBD1 agrees at 8 bases. The CDR3 totals 13 residues. Trimming at V came to 10 bases and at J to 6 bases, leaving 10 bases not matched to a gene. The CDR3: CATVKQGGAEAFF. In DNA, the CDR3 is TGTGCCACCGTAAAACAGGGGGGTGCTGAAGCTTTCTTT.

In this sample, this clonotype turned up a few times. The V call is TRBV7-8, the J call TRBJ2-7; TRBD1 matches 7 bases. The length of the CDR3 is 16 residues. CDR1 and CDR2 from the germline V gene are SGHVS and FQNEAQ. V shed 2 bases and J 5 bases; nucleotides not matched to a gene: 12. The CDR3 coding sequence is TGTGCCAGCAGCTTATTGGAAAGACAGGGCGGTGACGAGCAGTACTTC. This encodes CASSLLERQGGDEQYF.

The J gene is TRBJ2-1, the V gene TRBV11-2; a weak D match, TRBD1 (6 bases). The CDR3 length is 15 residues. Germline V CDR1 and CDR2: SGHAT, FQNNGV. V lost 5 bases, J lost 1 base, and 12 bases lay in between. CDR3 nucleotides: TGTGCCAGCAGCGCGATTCAGGGGTCCTACAATGAGCAGTTCTTC. This sequence encodes CASSAIQGSYNEQFF.

V gene TRBV3-1 combines with J gene TRBJ2-1; 9 bases align to TRBD2. The CDR3 has 16 amino acids. Germline CDR1 and CDR2: LGHDT and YNNKEL (reference sequence). The ends lost 1 base at V and 4 bases at J; junction bases unmatched: 5. Here the CDR3 reads CASSQASGDPYNEQFF. The CDR3 DNA reads as TGTGCCAGCAGCCAAGCTAGCGGGGATCCTTACAATGAGCAGTTCTTC.

The chain recombines TRBV6-2 or TRBV6-3 with TRBJ2-1; D call uncertain. V was trimmed by 0 bases and J by 3 bases, leaving 12 bases between them. The germline V gene encodes CDR1 MNHEY and CDR2 SVGEGT. The CDR3 is made up of 16 amino acids. This CDR3 is CASSYSLAFRYNEQFF. The CDR3 DNA follows: TGTGCCAGCAGTTACTCACTCGCGTTTCGCTACAATGAGCAGTTCTTC.